This TCR delta chain comes out of a study of delta chains in infants with herpesvirus infections. Gamma-chain- and delta-chain-specific primers converted PBMC RNA into TCR cDNA. TCRdb ran CATT on the RT-PCR reads. This table holds 950 to 1,500 delta-chain clones, approximately 29% found once. Study-wide results and limits: Uninfected infants and those infected after 120 days lacked the public clonotype. Limitations included few samples and no matched controls for race or environment.

Turning to this clone: Its matching antigen is unknown.

Trimming removed 5 bases at V and 4 bases at J, with 32 bases between. Germline CDR1 is TVYSNPD and CDR2 is GDNSRS (reference sequence). The CDR3 has 18 residues. The receptor was derived from a human donor who was a Ugandan infant, either HIV-exposed or HIV-unexposed (not recorded which). Sequenced here: peripheral blood, sampled at time point 1 of longitudinal follow-up. The gene calls are TRDV3 and TRDJ1; D possibly corresponds to TRDD2 (6 bases). The CDR3 sequence: CALPSPTGGSVIIDKLIF. The CDR3 DNA follows: TGTGCCCTTCCTTCCCCTACTGGTGGATCCGTTATCATCGATAAACTCATCTTT.